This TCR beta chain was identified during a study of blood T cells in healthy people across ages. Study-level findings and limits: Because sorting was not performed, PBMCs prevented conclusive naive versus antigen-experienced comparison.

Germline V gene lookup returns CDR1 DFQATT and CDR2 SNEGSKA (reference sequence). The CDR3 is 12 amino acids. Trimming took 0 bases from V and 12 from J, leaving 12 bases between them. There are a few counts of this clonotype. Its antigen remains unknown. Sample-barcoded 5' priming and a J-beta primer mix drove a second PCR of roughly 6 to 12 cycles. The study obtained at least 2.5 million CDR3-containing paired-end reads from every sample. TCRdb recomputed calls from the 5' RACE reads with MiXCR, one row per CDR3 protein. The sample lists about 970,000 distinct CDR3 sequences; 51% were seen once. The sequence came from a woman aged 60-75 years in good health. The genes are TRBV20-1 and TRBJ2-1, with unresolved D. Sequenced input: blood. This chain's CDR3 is CSARDFTSRQFF. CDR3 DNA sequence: TGCAGTGCTAGAGATTTCACGAGTAGGCAGTTCTTC.